This T cell receptor beta chain stems from a study of T cells in Graves' hyperthyroidism and ophthalmopathy. Amplification targeted TCR beta CDR3 regions from RNA transcripts. Carried out on the TCR CDR3, a first-round RT-PCR used the HTBI primer set. TCRdb ran MiXCR on the multiplex PCR reads and lists one entry per CDR3 protein. The sample holds hundreds of thousands of distinct CDR3 sequences, about 45% seen once. In the case of this clonotype: A read error may explain this, as a much larger clone is one base away.

The V gene lost 3 bases and the J gene lost 8 bases, with 17 bases spanning the gap. Germline V lookup: CDR1 MNHNS, CDR2 SASEGT. The CDR3 sequence is 16 residues long. The source material was peripheral blood or thyroid tissue (not recorded which). The source of this sequence is an adult man with Graves' disease, either hyperthyroidism or ophthalmopathy (not recorded which). The chain uses TRBV6-1 and TRBJ1-6; D is perhaps TRBD1 (6 bases). The CDR3 loop reads CASSETLQGSDSPLHF. CDR3 DNA sequence: TGTGCCAGCAGTGAGACCTTACAGGGTAGCGATTCACCCCTCCACTTT.